Listed here are 20 T cell receptor beta chains from one sample, sequenced in a study of cytomegalovirus exposure and HLA in healthy donors. Primers: 60 Vbeta forward and 13 Jbeta reverse. Assay used: immunoSEQ multiplex PCR; TCRdb lists only in-frame clones, some missing. The table shows about 160,000 clones, with almost 80% occurring only once. Sequencing was done on a sample of PBMCs. All receptors come from a woman between 45 and 65 years old in good health and CMV-seropositive.

This clone appeared once. The J gene is TRBJ1-1, the V gene TRBV5-1; 8 bases map to TRBD1. The junction had 7 bases not matched to a gene; V was cut back by 4 bases and J by 5 bases. Germline V lookup: CDR1 SGHRS, CDR2 YFSETQ. The CDR3 is made up of 14 amino acids. The CDR3 DNA sequence: TGCGCCAGCAGCCTGGGACAGGCCCGAACTGAAGCTTTCTTT. Translation gives CASSLGQARTEAFF.

The gene calls are TRBV2 and TRBJ1-3; no firm D call. Trimming removed 10 bases at V and 0 bases at J, with 25 bases between. This CDR3 has 18 amino acids. Germline CDR1 is SNHLY and CDR2 is FYNNEI. CDR3 residues: CATPDRDPWAGSGNTIYF. The CDR3 DNA reads TGTGCCACGCCGGACCGAGACCCCTGGGCGGGCTCTGGAAACACCATATATTTT.

This chain uses TRBV7-9 with TRBJ2-7, with 12 bases identical to TRBD1. CDR1 is SEHNR, CDR2 FQNEAQ, per germline (reference sequence). Trimming removed 4 bases from V and 3 bases from J; junction bases left unmatched: 4. CDR3 length: 15 residues. The CDR3 DNA is TGTGCCAGCAGCTCGGGACAGGGGGCGATCTACGAGCAGTACTTC. Translation gives CASSSGQGAIYEQYF.

The chain combines TRBV11-2 with TRBJ2-1; the D is unclear. The length of the CDR3 is 13 residues. CDR1 and CDR2 (germline): SGHAT, FQNNGV. V dropped 6 bases and J dropped 4 bases, with 10 bases sitting between them. The DNA for the CDR3 is TGTGCCAGCAGTACAACCAATTACAATGAGCAGTTCTTC. It encodes CASSTTNYNEQFF.

In nucleotides, the CDR3 is TGTGCCAGTAGTGCCCGTTACAGTTGGCTACAGCAGACTAACTATGGCTACACCTTC. Amino acid sequence: CASSARYSWLQQTNYGYTF. The chain carries TRBV19 and TRBJ1-2; D not resolved. The CDR3 covers 19 residues. Deletions cut 5 bases from V and 0 bases from J, with 25 bases between. The germline V gene has CDR1 LNHDA and CDR2 SQIVND (reference sequence).

The V call is TRBV7-8, the J call TRBJ2-7; D ambiguous. CDR1 and CDR2 from the germline V gene are SGHVS and FQNEAQ. The CDR3 spans 14 residues. Deletions cut 1 base from V and 2 bases from J, with 9 bases between. Here the CDR3 reads CASSLGRLTYEQYF. CDR3 in DNA: TGTGCCAGCAGCTTAGGCAGGTTGACCTACGAGCAGTACTTC.

The rearrangement joins TRBV4-1 to TRBJ2-3, with 8 bases fitting TRBD1. The trim removed 4 bases at V and 2 bases at J, leaving 5 bases unmatched. Germline V gives CDR1 MGHRA, CDR2 YSYEKL. This CDR3 is built from 15 residues. The CDR3 loop reads CASSPGTGFTDTQYF. For the CDR3, the DNA is TGCGCCAGCAGCCCCGGGACAGGCTTCACAGATACGCAGTATTTT.

This chain joins TRBV5-4 and TRBJ2-7; 10 positions agree with TRBD2. This CDR3 is built from 16 residues. Trimming cost V 1 base and J 0 bases; bases outside gene matches: 4. CDR1 is SGHNT and CDR2 is YYREEE in the germline V gene (reference sequence). The CDR3 sequence is CASSLLAGAYSYEQYF. Written as DNA, the CDR3 is TGTGCCAGCAGCTTGCTAGCGGGGGCGTACTCCTACGAGCAGTACTTC. The complete variable domain, with remaining parts taken from reference TRBV5-4 and TRBJ2-7, reads ETGVTQSPTHLIKTRGQQVTLRCSSQSGHNTVSWYQQALGQGPQFIFQYYREEENGRGNFPPRFSGLQFPNYSSELNVNALELDDSALYLCASSLLAGAYSYEQYFGPGTRLTVT.

The chain carries TRBV18 and TRBJ1-2, with D possibly matching TRBD1 (5 bases). The CDR3 length is 16 residues. The V end was cut by 3 bases, the J end by 0 bases, with 14 bases between. Germline V gene data show CDR1 as KGHSH and CDR2 as LQKENI. CDR3 loop: CASSPGLGTSNYGYTF. CDR3 sequence (DNA): TGTGCCAGCTCACCGGGACTGGGGACCTCTAACTATGGCTACACCTTC.

The chain has TRBV28 and TRBJ2-7; 8 positions agree with TRBD1. Losses at the gene ends were 5 bases for V and 5 bases for J; bases not matched to a gene: 8. CDR1 and CDR2 (germline): MDHEN, SYDVKM. This CDR3 is 14 amino acids long. The CDR3 spells CASSPMDRDHEQYF. CDR3 bases: TGTGCCAGCAGTCCTATGGACAGGGATCACGAGCAGTACTTC.

There are a few counts of this clone. This chain uses TRBV6-5 with TRBJ2-7, with 7 positions matching TRBD1. The CDR3 covers 15 residues. The V gene's germline CDR1 is MNHEY and CDR2 SVGAGI. Trimming removed 6 bases from V and 2 bases from J; junction bases left unmatched: 10. This CDR3 is CASSPRGTGTYEQYF. In DNA form, the CDR3 reads TGTGCCAGCAGCCCCAGGGGGACGGGGACCTACGAGCAGTACTTC.

The chain links TRBV18 to TRBJ2-2, with D possibly TRBD2 on 6 matching bases. V dropped 6 bases and J dropped 2 bases, with 16 bases sitting between them. Germline V gene data show CDR1 as KGHSH and CDR2 as LQKENI. The CDR3 spans 16 residues. CDR3 loop: CASSPSQGLNTGELFF. CDR3 nucleotides: TGTGCCAGCTCCCCTAGCCAGGGACTTAACACCGGGGAGCTGTTTTTT.

The V gene is TRBV7-2, the J gene TRBJ1-2, with 7 nucleotides matching TRBD1. The CDR3 has 13 amino acids. V shed 5 bases and J 2 bases; nucleotides not matched to a gene: 2. Germline values: CDR1 SGHTA, CDR2 FQGNSA. In DNA, the CDR3 is TGTGCCAGCAGCCCGGACAGGAACTATGGCTACACCTTC. This translates into CASSPDRNYGYTF. Using reference TRBV7-2 and TRBJ1-2 for the parts outside the CDR3, the full variable domain is GAGVSQSPSNKVTEKGKDVELRCDPISGHTALYWYRQSLGQGLEFLIYFQGNSAPDKSGLPSDRFSAERTGGSVSTLTIQRTQQEDSAVYLCASSPDRNYGYTFGSGTRLTVV.

J is TRBJ1-2 and V is TRBV27, with D possibly being TRBD1 (6 bases). Per germline, CDR1 MNHEY and CDR2 SMNVEV (reference sequence). The CDR3 has 12 amino acids. Trimming took 6 bases from V and 10 from J, leaving 15 bases between them. The CDR3 protein is CASRKPSGAYTF. The CDR3, as DNA: TGTGCCAGCAGGAAACCCTCAGGGGCCTACACCTTC.

The rearrangement uses TRBV6-5 and TRBJ2-7, with TRBD1 identical over 7 bases. Per germline, CDR1 MNHEY and CDR2 SVGAGI. The CDR3 totals 15 residues. The V segment lost 0 bases and the J segment 2 bases; nucleotides outside the gene matches: 4. The chain's CDR3 is CASSYSGTETYEQYF. CDR3 coding DNA: TGTGCCAGCAGTTACTCCGGGACAGAGACCTACGAGCAGTACTTC.

The genes are TRBV27 and TRBJ2-7; 9 nucleotides line up with TRBD1. The CDR3 extends over 13 amino acids. The V gene's germline CDR1 is MNHEY and CDR2 SMNVEV (reference sequence). The V segment lost 5 bases and the J segment 7 bases; nucleotides outside the gene matches: 6. The CDR3 reads CASSQQGAGEQYF. The CDR3 DNA follows: TGTGCCAGCAGTCAACAGGGGGCAGGGGAGCAGTACTTC.

The genes are TRBV7-8 and TRBJ2-5; 8 nucleotides agree with TRBD2. Matching the DNA end better, TRBJ2-7 makes the J call doubtful. The germline V gene encodes CDR1 SGHVS and CDR2 FQNEAQ. The CDR3 has 19 amino acids. The CDR3: CASSWGGSRGALHFDEQYF. The CDR3 DNA sequence: TGTGCCAGCAGCTGGGGGGGTTCGCGGGGGGCCCTACATTTCGACGAGCAGTACTTC.

The CDR3 DNA sequence: TGTGCCAGCACCCAAATGGCGGGGGCCCCAGATACGCAGTATTTT. Encoded protein: CASTQMAGAPDTQYF. This chain uses TRBV7-2 with TRBJ2-3; tentatively, D is TRBD2 (7 bases). Deletions cut 7 bases from V and 4 bases from J, with 18 bases between. This CDR3 has 15 residues. Germline CDR1 SGHTA, CDR2 FQGNSA. The variable domain in full, completed from reference TRBV7-2 and TRBJ2-3, reads GAGVSQSPSNKVTEKGKDVELRCDPISGHTALYWYRQSLGQGLEFLIYFQGNSAPDKSGLPSDRFSAERTGGSVSTLTIQRTQQEDSAVYLCASTQMAGAPDTQYFGPGTRLTVL.

This rearrangement joins TRBV4-3 to TRBJ2-3; 7 bases fit TRBD2. CDR3 length: 16 amino acids. Per germline, CDR1 LGHNA and CDR2 YSLEER. Unmatched junction bases numbered 8, after V lost 1 base and J lost 4 bases. The DNA of the CDR3 is TGCGCCAGCAGCCAAGTGGGTGGAGCGGGGCCAGATACGCAGTATTTT. The encoded protein is CASSQVGGAGPDTQYF.

The chain carries TRBV6-6 and TRBJ2-3, with 9 bases fitting TRBD2. Unmatched junction bases numbered 9, after V lost 6 bases and J lost 2 bases. Germline CDR1 reads MNHNY; CDR2 reads SVGAGI (reference sequence). The CDR3 runs to 16 residues. This CDR3 is CASRNERGVITDTQYF. Written as DNA, the CDR3 is TGTGCCAGCAGAAATGAGCGGGGGGTAATCACAGATACGCAGTATTTT.